The clone carrying this TCR beta chain came up a few times. Its antigen is undetermined. The data derive from a study of T cell repertoires in cytomegalovirus infection. The V and J ends lost 2 bases and 9 bases respectively, with 14 bases between them. CDR1 is LNHDA and CDR2 is SQIVND in the germline V gene (reference sequence). This CDR3 is 14 amino acids long. Via MiXCR, TCRdb re-called the reads, giving one row per CDR3 protein. The sample lists 550,000 to 850,000 distinct CDR3 sequences; around 35% were seen once. The chain uses TRBV19 and TRBJ2-1, with TRBD1 as a possible D gene (5 bases). This receptor was obtained from a human donor in good health (CMV status not recorded). Some clones in this sample may be carry-over from other donors' samples. The specimen was cultured PBMCs, collected from culture after CMV antigen stimulation. Here the CDR3 reads CASSILGARGEQFF. The CDR3 DNA reads TGTGCCAGTAGTATACTAGGGGCGCGCGGTGAGCAGTTCTTC.